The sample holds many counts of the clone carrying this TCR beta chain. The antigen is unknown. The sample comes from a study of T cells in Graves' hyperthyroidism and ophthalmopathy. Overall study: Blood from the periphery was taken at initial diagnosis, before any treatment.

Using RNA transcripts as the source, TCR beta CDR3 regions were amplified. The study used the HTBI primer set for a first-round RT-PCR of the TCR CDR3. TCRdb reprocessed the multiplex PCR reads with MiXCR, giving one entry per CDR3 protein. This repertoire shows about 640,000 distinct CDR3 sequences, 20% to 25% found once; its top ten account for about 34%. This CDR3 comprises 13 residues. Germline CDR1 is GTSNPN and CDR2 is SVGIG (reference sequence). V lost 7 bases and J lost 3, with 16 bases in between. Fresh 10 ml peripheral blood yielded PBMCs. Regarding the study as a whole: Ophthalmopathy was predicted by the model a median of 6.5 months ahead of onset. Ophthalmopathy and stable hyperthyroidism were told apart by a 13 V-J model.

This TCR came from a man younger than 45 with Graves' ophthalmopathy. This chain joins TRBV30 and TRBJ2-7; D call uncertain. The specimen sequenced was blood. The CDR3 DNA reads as TGTGCCTCCACTCCCCACGGGCTCTACGAGCAGTACTTC. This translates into CASTPHGLYEQYF.